Listed below are T cell receptor beta chains from one sample, sequenced in a study of OX40 agonist ivuxolimab in advanced cancers. The assay was immunoSEQ multiplex PCR, and TCRdb's table has in-frame clones only and misses some. The sample lists around 8,000 clones; around 89% were seen once. Sequences were derived from CD4+ or CD8+ T cells sorted from blood, sampled in a trial of the OX40 agonist ivuxolimab. Receptors originate from an adult with an advanced solid tumor such as melanoma, head and neck, liver or kidney cancer. Both conserved end residues are part of each CDR3. D genes are given only for firm matches. Clone size, where shown, is once, few, many, or a class for clones that have expanded.

j_gene: TRBJ2-7; v_gene: TRBV6-1; d_gene: NA; abundance: NA; CDR3nt: TGTGCCAGCAGTGACTTTGTCTCCCCCTGGTACGAGCAGTACTTC; CDR3aa: CASSDFVSPWYEQYF
j_gene: TRBJ2-3; v_gene: TRBV7-9; d_gene: NA; abundance: NA; CDR3nt: TGTGCCAGCAGCTTTAGTGGGAGAGGGGATACGCAGTATTTT; CDR3aa: CASSFSGRGDTQYF
j_gene: TRBJ1-3; v_gene: TRBV6-5; d_gene: NA; abundance: NA; CDR3nt: TGTGCCAGCAGTTACACGAGCTCTGGAAACACCATATATTTT; CDR3aa: CASSYTSSGNTIYF
j_gene: TRBJ1-2; v_gene: TRBV7-9; d_gene: NA; abundance: NA; CDR3nt: TGTGCCAGCAGCTTAGGCCTGGGTGGCTATGGCTACACCTTC; CDR3aa: CASSLGLGGYGYTF
j_gene: TRBJ1-3; v_gene: TRBV7-6; d_gene: TRBD1; abundance: NA; CDR3nt: TGTGCCAGCAGCGTGGACAGGGGAAATGGAAACACCATATATTTT; CDR3aa: CASSVDRGNGNTIYF
j_gene: TRBJ2-2; v_gene: TRBV6-4; d_gene: TRBD2; abundance: NA; CDR3nt: TGTGCCAGCAGTGATCTAGCGGGAGGAGGGAACACCGGGGAGCTGTTTTTT; CDR3aa: CASSDLAGGGNTGELFF
j_gene: TRBJ1-2; v_gene: TRBV4-3; d_gene: NA; abundance: NA; CDR3nt: TGCGCCAGCAGCCAAGAACGATACCAGGTGTCGGGCTACACCTTC; CDR3aa: CASSQERYQVSGYTF
j_gene: TRBJ1-3; v_gene: TRBV7-6; d_gene: NA; abundance: NA; CDR3nt: TGTGCCAGCAGCTTAGACCCTTCGGGCTCTGGAAACACCATATATTTT; CDR3aa: CASSLDPSGSGNTIYF
j_gene: TRBJ1-1; v_gene: TRBV11-1; d_gene: TRBD1; abundance: few; CDR3nt: TGTGCCAGCAGCTGGGACAGTGGAAGGGCGAACACTGAAGCTTTCTTT; CDR3aa: CASSWDSGRANTEAFF
j_gene: TRBJ2-2; v_gene: TRBV19; d_gene: NA; abundance: NA; CDR3nt: TGTGCCAGTAGTAGGGACCCGAAGAACACCGGGGAGCTGTTTTTT; CDR3aa: CASSRDPKNTGELFF
j_gene: TRBJ1-2; v_gene: TRBV15; d_gene: TRBD1; abundance: NA; CDR3nt: TGTGCCACCAGCTGGGGACAGGGGTCTAACTATGGCTACACCTTC; CDR3aa: CATSWGQGSNYGYTF
j_gene: TRBJ2-6; v_gene: TRBV7-3; d_gene: NA; abundance: NA; CDR3nt: TGTGCCAGCAGCTTAGGGGCGGGGGCCGGGGCCAACGTCCTGACTTTC; CDR3aa: CASSLGAGAGANVLTF
j_gene: TRBJ1-2; v_gene: TRBV6-5; d_gene: TRBD1; abundance: NA; CDR3nt: TGTGCCAGCAGTTACTCTGGAGATTCAGGGGGCGGTGGCTACACCTTC; CDR3aa: CASSYSGDSGGGGYTF
j_gene: TRBJ2-1; v_gene: TRBV29-1; d_gene: NA; abundance: NA; CDR3nt: TGCAGCGTCCCAGGTGGGGCGGGATTGAGCTCCTACAATGAGCAGTTCTTC; CDR3aa: CSVPGGAGLSSYNEQFF
j_gene: TRBJ2-3; v_gene: TRBV10-2; d_gene: NA; abundance: NA; CDR3nt: TGCGCCAGCAGTGGGACCGGCGGGCTTCCCACAGATACGCAGTATTTT; CDR3aa: CASSGTGGLPTDTQYF
j_gene: TRBJ2-7; v_gene: TRBV10-3; d_gene: TRBD2; abundance: NA; CDR3nt: TGTGCCATCAGTGATAGGACTAGCGGCTACGAGCAGTACTTC; CDR3aa: CAISDRTSGYEQYF